The entry below describes one T cell receptor beta chain. Its antigen remains unidentified. Within one base of it there is no much larger clone, and no base qualities were kept. Via the germline V gene, CDR1 is SNHLY and CDR2 FYNNEI. Trimming at the junction amounts to 5 bases on V and 1 base on J, and the germline ends lie 9 bases apart. The CDR3 runs 15 amino acids, cysteine and phenylalanine included. This entry keeps only the CDR3 DNA: 45 bases, framed from base 1. Separate from the approximately 670-subject first cohort, the validation cohort of some 130 subjects was the group to which the donors belonged. The data originate from a study of cytomegalovirus exposure and HLA in healthy donors (dated by TCRdb to about 2017). In terms of the full investigation: According to a later analysis, the roughly 120 validation repertoires were produced on the same platform as the 700 or so repertoires of the first cohort. The study was designed to test whether signatures of past pathogen exposure could be identified by cataloging public T cell receptors. High-throughput TCR immunosequencing, statistical association of individual TCRs with disease status, and machine learning were combined to predict cytomegalovirus infection status. Besides the first cohort of roughly 660 subjects, a separate validation cohort made up of 95 to 150 different subjects was used.

The study at large found these results: Of the cluster scores, roughly 93% were above 0 in a later analysis, which found that TCRs clustered in the first cohort also tended to co-occur in the roughly 130 validation repertoires. It was suggested by the authors that the approach could potentially be generalized to other disease states and immunological phenotypes. Cytomegalovirus status was reported to be diagnosed by the classifier with high specificity and sensitivity in both the original and validation cohorts. A total of about 180 TCR beta chains were listed by the study as associated with cytomegalovirus. A later analysis lacked HLA typing for the validation cohort, so it scored co-occurrence in that cohort across all 120 repertoires. Most TCR sequences were observed very rarely across donors, whereas some public TCRs were present in many individuals. In vitro tests confirmed that three of the cytomegalovirus-associated TCR beta chains recognize cytomegalovirus antigens.

Library generation was performed with the immunoSEQ multiplex PCR assay. The published analysis was carried out like this. A statistical classification framework was built for diagnosing cytomegalovirus status from the catalog of TCR beta chain sequences. TCRdb retrieved this table from immuneACCESS and kept in-frame rearrangements only. Not all clones are present; in checked studies, unresolved V genes account for under half, and no reason is known for the remainder. The V and J calls and clone size come from that table; D and trimming were worked out from the DNA. This sample holds fewer than 400,000 clones; roughly 85% were observed only once. The top ten constitute around 0.8% of the sample.

Recombination linked TRBV2 to TRBJ2-6, with the identity of the D gene unclear. The TCR originated in a woman aged 18 to 35 in good health and CMV-seronegative. The specimen was PBMCs. In nucleotides, the sequence is TGTGCCAGCAGTCAGACTTTTTCTGGGGCCAACGTCCTGACTTTC. This gives the protein CASSQTFSGANVLTF.